One sample yielded the 13 T cell receptor beta chains listed below, sequenced in a study of cytomegalovirus exposure and HLA in healthy donors. Amplification used 60 Vbeta primers and 13 Jbeta primers. Libraries were prepared by immunoSEQ multiplex PCR; TCRdb keeps only in-frame clonotypes and omits some of them. This table holds around 170,000 clones, about three quarters found once. The material sequenced was PBMCs. The receptor source for this set is a girl under 18 in good health and CMV-seronegative.

DNA for the CDR3: TGTGCCAGCAGCGCCCTAGAAGGGACAGAAGCTTTCTTT. Protein product: CASSALEGTEAFF. This sequence joins TRBV9 and TRBJ1-1; D might be TRBD1 (6 bases). V lost 3 bases and J 8 bases, leaving 14 bases between the germline ends. The germline V gene encodes CDR1 SGDLS and CDR2 YYNGEE. This CDR3 spans 13 amino acids.

Regarding this clone: One end of the junction does not line up with germline, which may come from a read error. The V and J genes are TRBV5-1 and TRBJ1-2; possibly TRBD1 for D (6 bases). Germline V gives CDR1 SGHRS, CDR2 YFSETQ. This CDR3 region has 14 residues. The CDR3 region is CASSLGESTGGCTF. In DNA form, the CDR3 reads TGCGCCAGCAGCTTGGGGGAGTCCACGGGGGGCTGCACCTTC.

The chain uses TRBV27 and TRBJ1-5; 7 bases align to TRBD1. Per the germline V gene, CDR1 is MNHEY and CDR2 is SMNVEV (reference sequence). The CDR3 has 15 amino acids. Trimming at V came to 1 base and at J to 5 bases, leaving 5 bases not matched to a gene. The CDR3: CASSLLGQDHQPQHF. CDR3 coding DNA: TGTGCCAGCAGTTTATTAGGACAGGATCATCAGCCCCAGCATTTT.

The count of this clone is one. The V gene is TRBV12-5, the J gene TRBJ2-1, with TRBD2 as a possible D gene (5 bases). The CDR3 extends over 12 amino acids. Germline V gene data show CDR1 as LGHNT and CDR2 as FRNRAP. V lost 6 bases and J 5 bases, leaving 8 bases between the germline ends. This chain's CDR3 is CASGSGNNEQFF. CDR3 in DNA: TGTGCTAGTGGCTCGGGAAACAATGAGCAGTTCTTC. Filled out from reference TRBV12-5 and TRBJ2-1, the complete variable domain reads DARVTQTPRHKVTEMGQEVTMRCQPILGHNTVFWYRQTMMQGLELLAYFRNRAPLDDSGMPKDRFSAEMPDATLATLKIQPSEPRDSAVYFCASGSGNNEQFFGPGTRLTVL.

The chain carries TRBV4-1 and TRBJ1-4; no firm D call. V lost 5 bases and J lost 8, with 12 bases in between. Germline V lookup: CDR1 MGHRA, CDR2 YSYEKL. This CDR3 spans 13 amino acids. The CDR3 loop reads CASSWSRLEKLFF. Here the CDR3 DNA reads TGCGCCAGCAGCTGGAGCCGATTGGAAAAACTGTTTTTT.

Only one count was recorded for this clone. This chain uses TRBV7-9 with TRBJ2-7, with D tentatively TRBD2 (6 bases). Germline V lookup: CDR1 SEHNR, CDR2 FQNEAQ (reference sequence). This CDR3 has 15 residues. The V end was cut by 0 bases, the J end by 2 bases, with 11 bases between. CDR3 nucleotides: TGTGCCAGCAGCTTAGCTGCGGGGTACCCCTACGAGCAGTACTTC. As protein: CASSLAAGYPYEQYF.

The V and J genes are TRBV14 and TRBJ2-1; no clear D gene. The germline CDR1 and CDR2 sequences are SGHDN and FVKESK. This CDR3 spans 11 amino acids. The V gene lost 5 bases and the J gene lost 15 bases, with 14 bases spanning the gap. Here the CDR3 reads CASSFSKSRFF. The DNA of the CDR3 is TGTGCCAGCAGCTTCTCTAAGTCAAGGTTCTTC.

The chain joins TRBV5-6 to TRBJ2-5; TRBD2 matches 10 bases. Germline values: CDR1 SGHDT, CDR2 YYEEEE. This CDR3 is 16 amino acids long. V gave up 0 bases and J gave up 1 base; unmatched junction bases: 3. CDR3 nucleotides: TGTGCCAGCAGCTTGGTACTAGCGGGGTTCCAAGAGACCCAGTACTTC. It codes for CASSLVLAGFQETQYF.

This clone occurred once. The V and J genes are TRBV29-1 and TRBJ1-1, with unresolved D. Germline-derived CDR1 and CDR2 are SQVTM and ANQGSEA. The CDR3 spans 14 residues. V was shortened by 7 bases and J by 0 bases, with 15 bases between the two germline ends. This CDR3 reads CSALGQRVNTEAFF. The CDR3 DNA reads as TGCAGCGCACTGGGTCAGCGCGTGAACACTGAAGCTTTCTTT.

V is TRBV6-1 and J is TRBJ2-7; 7 bases are shared with TRBD1. The germline gives CDR1 MNHNS, CDR2 SASEGT. With V trimmed by 2 bases and J by 4 bases, 8 bases remained unmatched. This CDR3 has 15 residues. CDR3 DNA: TGTGCCAGCAGTGAACTACCGGGACAGTTTTACGAGCAGTACTTC. This sequence encodes CASSELPGQFYEQYF.

The J gene is TRBJ1-3, the V gene TRBV6-6; D might be TRBD1 (6 bases). The germline V gene encodes CDR1 MNHNY and CDR2 SVGAGI (reference sequence). V was cut by 6 bases and J by 7 bases, with 19 bases left in between. The CDR3 extends over 15 amino acids. The CDR3 region has the DNA TGTGCCAGCAGGCCTCACAGGGTAGAATGGAACACCATATATTTT. Its protein product is CASRPHRVEWNTIYF.

The genes are TRBV10-2 and TRBJ1-1, with 12 bases fitting TRBD1. The germline V gene encodes CDR1 WSHSY and CDR2 SAAADI. The V gene end was trimmed by 4 bases and the J gene end by 5 bases; junction bases not matched to a gene: 11. The CDR3 covers 17 residues. The CDR3 sequence is CASSVSRDRGPWTEAFF. In nucleotides, the CDR3 is TGCGCCAGCAGTGTCTCCCGGGACAGGGGGCCTTGGACTGAAGCTTTCTTT.

V usage is TRBV4-2 and J usage is TRBJ2-7, with 8 bases that match TRBD2. The trim removed 5 bases at V and 3 bases at J, leaving 9 bases unmatched. Germline V gene sequence: CDR1 LGHNA, CDR2 YNFKEQ. CDR3 size: 15 residues. CDR3 residues: CASSVTGTRDYEQYF. In nucleotides, the CDR3 is TGTGCCAGCAGCGTAACCGGGACTAGGGACTACGAGCAGTACTTC.